This T cell receptor beta chain stems from a study of T-cell memory formation after mild COVID-19. Across the whole study: Among the donors, TCR clusters were largely specific to each donor. Study results and caveats: Clones contracting across day 15 to 85 had a balanced CD4/CD8 profile; later expanding clones leaned CD4+.

This clonotype was counted only a few times. Its antigen is not identified. It was 5'RACE with constant-segment primers that produced the TCR alpha and TCR beta cDNA libraries, which carried sample barcodes and UMIs. TCRdb ran MiXCR on the 5' RACE reads and lists one entry per CDR3 protein. The sample holds 80,000 to 130,000 distinct CDR3 sequences, roughly 11% seen once. V lost 3 bases to trimming and J lost 3 bases, with 15 bases between them. Germline CDR1 and CDR2: SGHRS and YFSETQ. The CDR3 is 15 amino acids. The sequenced sample was PBMCs or a T cell subset sorted from them (not recorded which). This sequence joins TRBV5-1 and TRBJ1-1; D not certain. The sequence was obtained from a man between 18 and 29 years old who had mild COVID-19 (a few samples of this study predate the infection). Cell type and time point are not known. The CDR3 here is CASSSRGGPDTEAFF. The CDR3, as DNA: TGCGCCAGCAGCTCCCGTGGTGGGCCGGACACTGAAGCTTTCTTT.